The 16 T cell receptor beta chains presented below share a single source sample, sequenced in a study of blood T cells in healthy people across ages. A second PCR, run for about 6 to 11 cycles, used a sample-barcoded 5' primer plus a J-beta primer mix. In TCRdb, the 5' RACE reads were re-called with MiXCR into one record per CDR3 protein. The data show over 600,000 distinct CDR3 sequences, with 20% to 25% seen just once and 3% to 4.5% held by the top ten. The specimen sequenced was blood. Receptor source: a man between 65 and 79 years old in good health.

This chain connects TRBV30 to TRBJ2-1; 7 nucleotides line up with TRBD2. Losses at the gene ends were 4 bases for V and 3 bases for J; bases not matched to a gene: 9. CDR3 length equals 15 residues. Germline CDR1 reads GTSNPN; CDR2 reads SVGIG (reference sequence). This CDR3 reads CAWTETGTNYNEQFF. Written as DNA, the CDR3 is TGTGCCTGGACCGAGACCGGGACTAACTACAATGAGCAGTTCTTC.

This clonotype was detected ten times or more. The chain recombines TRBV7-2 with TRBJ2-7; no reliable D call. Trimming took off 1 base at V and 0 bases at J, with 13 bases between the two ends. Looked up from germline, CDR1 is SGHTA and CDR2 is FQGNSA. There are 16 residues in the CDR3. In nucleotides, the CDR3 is TGTGCCAGCAGCTTAGATCTGGGCCCGATCTCCTACGAGCAGTACTTC. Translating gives CASSLDLGPISYEQYF.

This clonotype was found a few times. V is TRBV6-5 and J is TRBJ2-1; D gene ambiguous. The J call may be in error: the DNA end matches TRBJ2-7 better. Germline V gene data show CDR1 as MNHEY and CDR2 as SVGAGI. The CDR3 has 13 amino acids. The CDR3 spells CASLHPSSYEQYF. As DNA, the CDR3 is TGTGCCAGCCTGCACCCCAGCTCCTACGAGCAGTACTTC.

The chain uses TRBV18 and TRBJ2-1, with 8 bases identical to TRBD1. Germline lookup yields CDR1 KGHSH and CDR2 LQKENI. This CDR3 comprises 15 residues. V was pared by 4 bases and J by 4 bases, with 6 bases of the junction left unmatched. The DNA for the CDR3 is TGTGCCAGCTCACGCGAGACAGGGGAGTACAATGAGCAGTTCTTC. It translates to CASSRETGEYNEQFF.

CDR3 residues: CASSKATYEQYF. The CDR3 DNA follows: TGTGCCAGCAGTAAGGCTACCTACGAGCAGTACTTC. The chain is built from TRBV2 and TRBJ2-1; D is undetermined. The DNA end lines up better with TRBJ2-7; the J call may be wrong. CDR3 length: 12 residues. Germline CDR1 SNHLY, CDR2 FYNNEI.

The CDR3 reads CASSDPKTQGHNEQFF. CDR3 in DNA: TGTGCCAGCAGTGACCCTAAGACCCAGGGGCACAATGAGCAGTTCTTC. The genes are TRBV25-1 and TRBJ2-1; tentatively, D is TRBD1 (6 bases). The germline gives CDR1 MGHDK, CDR2 SYGVNS. V shed 3 bases and J shed 5 bases, with 17 bases lying between them. The CDR3 has 16 amino acids.

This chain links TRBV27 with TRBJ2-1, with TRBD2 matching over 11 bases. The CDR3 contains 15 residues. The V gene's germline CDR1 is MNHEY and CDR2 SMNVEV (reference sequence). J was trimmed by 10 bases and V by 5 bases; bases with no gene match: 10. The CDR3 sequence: CASSITSGSQEEQFF. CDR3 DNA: TGTGCCAGCAGTATAACTAGCGGGAGCCAGGAGGAGCAGTTCTTC.

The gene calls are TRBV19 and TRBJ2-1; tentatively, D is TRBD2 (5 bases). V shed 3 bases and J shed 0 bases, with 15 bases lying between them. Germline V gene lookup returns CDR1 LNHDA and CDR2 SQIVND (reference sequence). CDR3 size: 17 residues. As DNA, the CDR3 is TGTGCCAGTAGTATTTTCGCGAGCGGCGGCTCCTACAATGAGCAGTTCTTC. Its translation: CASSIFASGGSYNEQFF. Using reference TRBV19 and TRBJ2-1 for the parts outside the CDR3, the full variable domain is DGGITQSPKYLFRKEGQNVTLSCEQNLNHDAMYWYRQDPGQGLRLIYYSQIVNDFQKGDIAEGYSVSREKKESFPLTVTSAQKNPTAFYLCASSIFASGGSYNEQFFGPGTRLTVL.

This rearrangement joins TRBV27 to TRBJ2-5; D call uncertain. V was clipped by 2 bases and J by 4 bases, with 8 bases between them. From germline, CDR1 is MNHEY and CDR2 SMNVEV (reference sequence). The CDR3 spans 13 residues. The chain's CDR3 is CASSLSRSETQYF. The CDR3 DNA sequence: TGTGCCAGCAGTTTAAGTAGGTCAGAGACCCAGTACTTC.

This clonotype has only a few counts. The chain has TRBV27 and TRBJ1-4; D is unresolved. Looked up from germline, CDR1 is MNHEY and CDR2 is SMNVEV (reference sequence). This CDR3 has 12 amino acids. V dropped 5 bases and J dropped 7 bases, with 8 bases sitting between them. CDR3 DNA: TGTGCCAGCAGTAGCGTTGGTGAAAAACTGTTTTTT. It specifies CASSSVGEKLFF.

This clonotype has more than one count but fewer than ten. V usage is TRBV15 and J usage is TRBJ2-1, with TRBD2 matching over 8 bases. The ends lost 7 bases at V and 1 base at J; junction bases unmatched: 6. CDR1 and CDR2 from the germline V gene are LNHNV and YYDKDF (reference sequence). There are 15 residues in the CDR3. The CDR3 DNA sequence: TGTGCCACCAAAGGCAGCGGGAGTTCCTACAATGAGCAGTTCTTC. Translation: CATKGSGSSYNEQFF.

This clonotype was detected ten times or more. The CDR3 DNA reads TGTGCCAGCGCACGGACTAGCGGGAGGTTCAATGAGCAGTTCTTC. This translates into CASARTSGRFNEQFF. This chain joins TRBV2 and TRBJ2-5; 14 nucleotides line up with TRBD2. The better agreement between TRBJ2-1 and the DNA end casts doubt on the J call. Germline lookup yields CDR1 SNHLY and CDR2 FYNNEI. The CDR3 is 15 amino acids.

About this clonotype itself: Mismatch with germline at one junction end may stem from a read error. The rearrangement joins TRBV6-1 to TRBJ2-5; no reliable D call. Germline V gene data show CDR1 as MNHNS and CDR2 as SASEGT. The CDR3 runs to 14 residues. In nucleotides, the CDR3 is TGTGCCAGCAGTGAATCGGGCCTGCAAGAGACCCGGTACTTC. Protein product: CASSESGLQETRYF.

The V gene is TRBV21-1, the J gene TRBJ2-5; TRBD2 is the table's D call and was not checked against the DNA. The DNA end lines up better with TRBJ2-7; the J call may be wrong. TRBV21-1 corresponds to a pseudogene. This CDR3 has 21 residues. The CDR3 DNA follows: TGTGCCAACAGCACCCCTTCTTCCGGGACTAGCGGAAATCGTACCGCCTACGAGCAGTACTTC. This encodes CANSTPSSGTSGNRTAYEQYF.

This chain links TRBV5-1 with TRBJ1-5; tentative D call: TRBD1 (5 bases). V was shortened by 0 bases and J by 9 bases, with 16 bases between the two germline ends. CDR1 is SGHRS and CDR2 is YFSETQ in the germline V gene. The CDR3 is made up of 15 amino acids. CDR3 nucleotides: TGCGCCAGCAGCTTGGAGGGGACCCAAGGGTCGCCCCAGCATTTT. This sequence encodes CASSLEGTQGSPQHF.

CDR3 nucleotide sequence: TGTGCCAGCAGCAAGGCGGGGGGCCGGGGCACTGAAGCTTTCTTT. It specifies CASSKAGGRGTEAFF. The chain combines TRBV7-9 with TRBJ1-1, with D perhaps TRBD1 (6 bases). The CDR3 length is 15 residues. Trimming pared 5 bases from V and 4 bases from J, leaving 17 bases between. Germline V gene lookup returns CDR1 SEHNR and CDR2 FQNEAQ (reference sequence).